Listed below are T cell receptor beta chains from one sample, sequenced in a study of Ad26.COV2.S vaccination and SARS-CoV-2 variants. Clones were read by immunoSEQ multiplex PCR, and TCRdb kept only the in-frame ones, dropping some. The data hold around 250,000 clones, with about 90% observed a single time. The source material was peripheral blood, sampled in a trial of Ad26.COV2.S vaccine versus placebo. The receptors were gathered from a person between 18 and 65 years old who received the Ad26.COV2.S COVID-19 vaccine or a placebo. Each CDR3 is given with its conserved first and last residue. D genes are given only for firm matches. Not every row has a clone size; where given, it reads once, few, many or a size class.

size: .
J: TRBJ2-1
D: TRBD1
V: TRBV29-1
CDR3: CSALTGGDEQFF
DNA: TGCAGCGCCCTCACAGGGGGCGATGAGCAGTTCTTC

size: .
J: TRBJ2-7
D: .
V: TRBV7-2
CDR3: CASSLGGVSYEQYF
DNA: TGTGCCAGCAGCTTAGGCGGTGTCTCCTACGAGCAGTACTTC

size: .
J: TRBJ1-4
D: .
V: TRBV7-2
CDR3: CASSLARGVNEKLFF
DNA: TGTGCCAGCAGCTTAGCTCGAGGGGTTAATGAAAAACTGTTTTTT

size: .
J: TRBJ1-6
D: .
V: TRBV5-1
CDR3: CASSLVAVYNSPLHF
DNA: TGCGCCAGCAGCTTAGTGGCAGTCTATAATTCACCCCTCCACTTT

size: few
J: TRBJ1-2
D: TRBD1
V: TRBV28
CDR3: CASSPQPGQGVSGYTF
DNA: TGTGCCAGCAGCCCCCAACCCGGACAGGGAGTTAGTGGCTACACCTTC

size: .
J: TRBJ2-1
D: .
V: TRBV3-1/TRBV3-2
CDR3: CASSQFSGYNEQFF
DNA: TGTGCCAGCAGCCAGTTTTCGGGATACAATGAGCAGTTCTTC

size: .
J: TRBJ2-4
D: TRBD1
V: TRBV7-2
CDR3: CASSLGRTGERNIQYF
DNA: TGTGCCAGCAGCTTAGGCAGGACAGGGGAGAGAAACATTCAGTACTTC

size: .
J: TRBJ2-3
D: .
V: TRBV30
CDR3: CAWSTDRLALDTQYF
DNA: TGTGCCTGGAGTACCGATCGTTTAGCTCTAGATACGCAGTATTTT

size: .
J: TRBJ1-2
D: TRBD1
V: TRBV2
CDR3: CASNLRGRGNGYTF
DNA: TGTGCCAGCAATTTAAGGGGGCGAGGAAATGGCTACACCTTC

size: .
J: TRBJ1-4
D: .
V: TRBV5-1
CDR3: CASSLPRGQMNEKLFF
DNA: TGCGCCAGCAGCTTGCCCAGGGGCCAGATGAATGAAAAACTGTTTTTT

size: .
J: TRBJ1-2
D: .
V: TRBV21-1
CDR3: CASSKRTGNYGYTF
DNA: TGTGCCAGCAGCAAAAGGACAGGTAACTATGGCTACACCTTC

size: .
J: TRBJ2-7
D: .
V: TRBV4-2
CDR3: CASSQVGLGSYEQYF
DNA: TGTGCCAGCAGCCAAGTCGGCCTGGGGAGCTACGAGCAGTACTTC

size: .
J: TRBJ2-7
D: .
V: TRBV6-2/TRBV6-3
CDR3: CASSYSAYEQYF
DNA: TGTGCCAGCAGTTACTCGGCGTACGAGCAGTACTTC

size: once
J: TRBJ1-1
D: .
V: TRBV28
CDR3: CASSLRNTEAFF
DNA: TGTGCCAGCAGTTTAAGGAATACTGAAGCTTTCTTT

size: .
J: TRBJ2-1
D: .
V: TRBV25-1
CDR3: CATRRGAKYEQFF
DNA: TGTGCCACTCGACGGGGGGCGAAATATGAGCAGTTCTTC

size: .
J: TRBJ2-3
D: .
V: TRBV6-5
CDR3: CASSYSINWRDTQYF
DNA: TGTGCCAGCAGTTATTCTATCAACTGGAGAGATACGCAGTATTTT

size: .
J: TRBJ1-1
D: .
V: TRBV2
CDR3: CASSGGGLTEAFF
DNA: TGTGCCAGCAGTGGTGGGGGGTTAACTGAAGCTTTCTTT

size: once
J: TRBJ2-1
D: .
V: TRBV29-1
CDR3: CSVSPGTENEQFF
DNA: TGCAGCGTTTCTCCAGGGACGGAAAATGAGCAGTTCTTC

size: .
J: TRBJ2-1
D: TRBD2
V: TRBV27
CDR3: CASSPLSGATSGQFF
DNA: TGTGCCAGCAGTCCTTTAAGCGGGGCTACAAGTGGGCAGTTCTTC

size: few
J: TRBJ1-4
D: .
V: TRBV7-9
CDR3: CASSRDEKLFF
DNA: TGTGCCAGCAGCCGGGATGAAAAACTGTTTTTT

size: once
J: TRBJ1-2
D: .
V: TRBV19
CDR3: CASSIPTGRYGYTF
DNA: TGTGCCAGTAGTATCCCGACAGGACGCTATGGCTACACCTTC

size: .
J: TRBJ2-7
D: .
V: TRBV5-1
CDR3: CASNRDNSYEQYF
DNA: TGCGCCAGCAACCGGGACAACTCCTACGAGCAGTACTTC

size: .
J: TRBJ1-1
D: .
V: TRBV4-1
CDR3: CASSRTFEYWAEAFF
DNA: TGCGCCAGCAGCAGGACATTTGAGTACTGGGCTGAAGCTTTCTTT

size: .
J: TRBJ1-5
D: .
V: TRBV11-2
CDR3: CASSLRGSTNQPQHF
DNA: TGTGCCAGCAGCCTTAGAGGATCAACGAATCAGCCCCAGCATTTT

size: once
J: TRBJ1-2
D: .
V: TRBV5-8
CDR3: CASSFSLGRAGANYGYTF
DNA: TGTGCCAGCAGCTTTTCGTTGGGTCGGGCAGGGGCTAACTATGGCTACACCTTC

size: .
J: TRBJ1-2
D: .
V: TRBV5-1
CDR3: CASSIGRGGGYGYTF
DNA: TGCGCCAGCAGCATCGGACGGGGAGGCGGGTATGGCTACACCTTC

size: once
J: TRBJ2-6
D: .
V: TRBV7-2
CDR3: CASSLTGSSGANVLTF
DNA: TGTGCCAGCAGCTTAACAGGTAGCTCTGGGGCCAACGTCCTGACTTTC

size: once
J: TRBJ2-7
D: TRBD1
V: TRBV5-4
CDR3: CASSLSGGRREQYF
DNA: TGTGCCAGCAGCTTGTCAGGGGGCCGGCGGGAGCAGTACTTC

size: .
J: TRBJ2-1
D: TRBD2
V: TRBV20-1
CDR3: CSASGLAGPSSYNEQFF
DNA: TGCAGTGCTAGTGGGCTAGCGGGCCCGAGCTCCTACAATGAGCAGTTCTTC

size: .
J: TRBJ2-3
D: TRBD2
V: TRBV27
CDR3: CASSQQRGSTDTQYF
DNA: TGTGCCAGCAGTCAACAGCGGGGCTCCACAGATACGCAGTATTTT

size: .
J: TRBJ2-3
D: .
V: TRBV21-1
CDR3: CASSKAEEIASSSTDTQYF
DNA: TGTGCCAGCAGCAAAGCGGAGGAGATTGCTAGCAGTAGCACAGATACGCAGTATTTT

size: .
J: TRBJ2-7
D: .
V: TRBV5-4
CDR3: CASSLGGLTYEQYF
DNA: TGTGCCAGCAGCTTGGGCGGACTGACCTACGAGCAGTACTTC

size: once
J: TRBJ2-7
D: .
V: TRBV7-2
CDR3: CASSLAGGAVIDEQYF
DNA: TGTGCCAGCAGCTTAGCAGGGGGGGCAGTGATCGACGAGCAGTACTTC

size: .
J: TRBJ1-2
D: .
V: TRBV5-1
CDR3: CASSLAPDDYGYTF
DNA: TGCGCCAGCAGCTTGGCGCCGGACGACTATGGCTACACCTTC

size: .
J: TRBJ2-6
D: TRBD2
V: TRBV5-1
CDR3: CASSPTSGGAPGANVLTF
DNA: TGCGCCAGCAGCCCCACTAGCGGGGGGGCCCCTGGGGCCAACGTCCTGACTTTC

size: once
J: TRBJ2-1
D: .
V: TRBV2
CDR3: CASSPSIYSYNEQFF
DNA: TGTGCCAGCAGTCCCAGTATTTACTCCTACAATGAGCAGTTCTTC

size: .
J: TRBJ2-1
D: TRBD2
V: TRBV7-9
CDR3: CASSPLTSGSYNEQFF
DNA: TGTGCCAGCAGCCCGTTGACTAGCGGGAGCTACAATGAGCAGTTCTTC

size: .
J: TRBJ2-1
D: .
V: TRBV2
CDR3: CASSEEGLGVHEQFF
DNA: TGTGCCAGCAGTGAGGAGGGGCTAGGAGTCCATGAGCAGTTCTTC

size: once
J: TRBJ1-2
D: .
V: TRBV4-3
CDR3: CASSQDNRDGYGYTF
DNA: TGCGCCAGCAGCCAAGATAACAGGGATGGGTATGGCTACACCTTC

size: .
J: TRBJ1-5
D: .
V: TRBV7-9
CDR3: CASSLGTNQPQHF
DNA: TGTGCCAGCAGCTTAGGGACCAATCAGCCCCAGCATTTT

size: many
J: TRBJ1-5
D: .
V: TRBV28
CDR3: CASSTNGPNQPQHF
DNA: TGTGCCAGCAGTACAAATGGTCCCAATCAGCCCCAGCATTTT

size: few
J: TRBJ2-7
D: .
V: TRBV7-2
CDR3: CASSLYRGPDYEQYF
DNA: TGTGCCAGCAGCTTATATCGGGGGCCGGACTACGAGCAGTACTTC

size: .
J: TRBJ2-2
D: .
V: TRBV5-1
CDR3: CASSLRTNTGELFF
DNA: TGCGCCAGCAGCCTCAGGACTAACACCGGGGAGCTGTTTTTT

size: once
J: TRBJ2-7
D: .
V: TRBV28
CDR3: CASSLLAYEQYF
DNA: TGTGCCAGCAGTCTCCTAGCGTACGAGCAGTACTTC

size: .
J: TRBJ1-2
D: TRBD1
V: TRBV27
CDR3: CASTAFPGQGYTF
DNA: TGTGCCAGCACCGCATTTCCGGGACAGGGCTACACCTTC

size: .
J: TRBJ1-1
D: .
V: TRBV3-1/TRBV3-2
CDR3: CASSQLGGEAEAFF
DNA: TGTGCCAGCAGCCAACTGGGAGGTGAGGCTGAAGCTTTCTTT

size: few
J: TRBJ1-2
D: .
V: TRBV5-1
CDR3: CASSLSGQNYGYTF
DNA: TGCGCCAGCAGCTTAAGCGGACAGAACTATGGCTACACCTTC